The sequence of this T cell receptor (beta chain) was determined in a study of blood T cell repertoires in COVID-19. Study in general: Samples taken during acute and convalescent COVID-19 were collected in the United States, Italy and Spain. PBMCs, B-cell-depleted T cells, or T cells were the source of the cDNA or gDNA that made up the material.

As processed by the authors: Amplification with reference gene primers provided the estimates of nucleated cell counts. Sequencing used immunoSEQ multiplex PCR; TCRdb keeps in-frame clones, though not all of them. V and J calls and clone size come straight from that table; D and trimming were deduced from the DNA. Of tens of thousands of clones in the sample, about 85% were seen once. Germline V lookup: CDR1 ENHRY, CDR2 SYGVKD. Trimming removed 9 bases from V and 6 bases from J; junction bases left unmatched: 6. The CDR3 is made up of 13 amino acids. This rearrangement joins TRBV10-3 to TRBJ2-2; 8 bases map to TRBD1. Source material: peripheral blood. The receptor comes from a human donor in a cohort sampled during active COVID-19. The chain's CDR3 is CAMGTGGAGELFF. CDR3 DNA: TGTGCCATGGGGACAGGTGGAGCCGGGGAGCTGTTTTTT.